The clone carrying this TCR beta chain showed up many times. The target antigen is unknown. Template-switch 5'RACE cDNA synthesis added a 10-nucleotide unique molecular identifier. MiXCR, run by TCRdb on the 5' RACE reads, gives a single entry per CDR3 protein. The repertoire holds around 46,000 distinct CDR3 sequences, with roughly 24% as singletons. These data belong to a study of neurological immune-mediated disorders. Study findings and constraints: TCR clonal expansion peaked in HTLV-1-associated myelopathy patients and was lowest in multiple sclerosis patients. Expanded clones shared no CDR3 amino acid sequences across subjects, suggesting private repertoires in all groups.

PBMCs stored at -80 C, numbering 2 million, were the origin of the unsorted libraries. The trim removed 4 bases at V and 3 bases at J, leaving 8 bases unmatched. The CDR3 has 15 residues. Germline values: CDR1 SGHTA, CDR2 FQGNSA. Sequencing input: PBMCs. This clonotype was obtained from a woman in her 70s in good health. This rearrangement joins TRBV7-2 to TRBJ1-1; 7 bases line up with TRBD1. CDR3: CASSSPRDSYTEAFF. The DNA for the CDR3 is TGTGCCAGCAGCTCCCCACGGGACAGTTACACTGAAGCTTTCTTT.